Presented here are 9 T cell receptor beta chains from one specimen sequenced in a study of identical twins. TCRdb ran MiXCR on the 5' RACE reads and lists one entry per CDR3 protein. The sample has around 490,000 distinct CDR3 sequences, roughly 15% seen once. These data were also reused for a study on yellow fever vaccine responses in identical twins.

The sample comprised CD4+ T cells sorted from blood. These receptors were collected from a woman between 18 and 29 years old in good health.

The chain recombines TRBV20-1 with TRBJ2-7; D remains unclear. CDR1 and CDR2 from the germline V gene are DFQATT and SNEGSKA (reference sequence). The V gene lost 4 bases and the J gene lost 6 bases, with 22 bases spanning the gap. The CDR3 loop spans 15 amino acids. CDR3 sequence reads: CSATPGTDLWGEQYV. The DNA of the CDR3 is TGCAGTGCTACCCCCGGAACGGACCTCTGGGGCGAGCAGTACGTC.

The chain links TRBV7-8 to TRBJ2-7, with D perhaps TRBD1 (6 bases). V lost 1 base and J 6 bases, leaving 13 bases between the germline ends. The CDR3 runs 14 residues. Per germline, CDR1 SGHVS and CDR2 FQNEAQ. The DNA for the CDR3 is TGTGCCAGCAGCTTAGGAGGTCAGGGGTTCGAGCAGTACTTC. This gives the protein CASSLGGQGFEQYF.

The chain links TRBV5-1 to TRBJ1-1, with 8 positions matching TRBD1. This CDR3 has 12 amino acids. J was trimmed by 7 bases and V by 1 base; bases with no gene match: 0. Germline V gene lookup returns CDR1 SGHRS and CDR2 YFSETQ. The CDR3 loop reads CASSLTGGEAFF. CDR3 DNA: TGCGCCAGCAGCTTGACAGGGGGTGAAGCTTTCTTT.

This clonotype came up a few times. The rearrangement links TRBV13 to TRBJ2-3; 8 nucleotides agree with TRBD2. This CDR3 has 16 residues. J lost 2 bases, V lost 3 bases, and 7 bases had no gene match. CDR1 is PRHDT and CDR2 is FYEKMQ in the germline V gene (reference sequence). The chain's CDR3 is CASSFPGGPVTDTQYF. The CDR3 DNA reads as TGTGCCAGCAGCTTTCCGGGGGGGCCTGTCACAGATACGCAGTATTTT.

CDR3 sequence (DNA): TGTGCCAGCGACGGGGTCGGGACCACAGATACGCAGTATTTT. Encoded protein: CASDGVGTTDTQYF. The genes are TRBV2 and TRBJ2-3, with D perhaps assigned TRBD1 or TRBD2 (5 bases each). V lost 8 bases to trimming and J lost 2 bases, with 14 bases between them. Germline loops: CDR1 SNHLY, CDR2 FYNNEI. This CDR3 is built from 14 residues.

Only a few counts were recorded for this clonotype. The V call is TRBV5-1, the J call TRBJ2-3, with D perhaps TRBD2 (5 bases). The CDR3 covers 14 residues. The germline V and J ends were trimmed by 5 bases and 0 bases, with 10 bases remaining between them. Germline CDR1 is SGHRS and CDR2 is YFSETQ. CDR3: CASSPAASTDTQYF. CDR3 nucleotide sequence: TGCGCCAGCAGTCCAGCGGCTAGCACAGATACGCAGTATTTT.

This clonotype was observed many times. The rearrangement uses TRBV28 and TRBJ1-2; 8 bases line up with TRBD1. The CDR3 runs 12 residues. Trimming removed 7 bases from V and 8 bases from J; junction bases left unmatched: 6. Germline V gives CDR1 MDHEN, CDR2 SYDVKM. The CDR3 loop reads CASKDRVRGYTF. As DNA, the CDR3 is TGTGCCAGCAAGGACAGGGTTCGGGGCTACACCTTC.

This clonotype has only a few counts. The chain employs TRBV6-6 and TRBJ2-7; TRBD1 matches at 7 bases. Germline CDR1 MNHNY, CDR2 SVGAGI (reference sequence). Germline trimming cut 4 bases from V and 5 bases from J; bases unmatched to any gene: 2. The CDR3 has 12 amino acids. CDR3 in amino acids: CASSFTGDEQYV. The CDR3, as DNA: TGTGCCAGCAGTTTCACAGGGGACGAGCAGTACGTC.

The V and J genes are TRBV3-1 and TRBJ1-4; D call uncertain. The CDR3 totals 13 residues. V was cut by 3 bases and J by 3 bases, with 5 bases left in between. Germline loops: CDR1 LGHDT, CDR2 YNNKEL (reference sequence). The CDR3 spells CASSQRANEKLFF. The CDR3 bases are TGTGCCAGCAGCCAGAGGGCTAATGAAAAACTGTTTTTT.